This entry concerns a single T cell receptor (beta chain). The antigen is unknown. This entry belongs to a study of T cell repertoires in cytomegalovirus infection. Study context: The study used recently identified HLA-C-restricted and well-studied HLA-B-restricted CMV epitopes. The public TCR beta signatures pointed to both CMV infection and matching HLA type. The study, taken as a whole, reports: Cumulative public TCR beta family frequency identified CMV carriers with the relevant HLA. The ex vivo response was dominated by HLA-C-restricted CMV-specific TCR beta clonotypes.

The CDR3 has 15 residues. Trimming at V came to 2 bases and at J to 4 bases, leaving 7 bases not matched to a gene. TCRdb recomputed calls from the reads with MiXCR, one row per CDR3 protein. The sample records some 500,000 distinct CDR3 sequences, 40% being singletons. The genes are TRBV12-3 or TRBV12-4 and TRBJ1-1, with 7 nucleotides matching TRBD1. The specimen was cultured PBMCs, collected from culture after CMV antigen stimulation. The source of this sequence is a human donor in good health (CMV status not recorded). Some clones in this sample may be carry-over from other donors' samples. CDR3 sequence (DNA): TGTGCCAGCAGTTTATATGGCAGGGGGGCCACTGAAGCTTTCTTT. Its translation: CASSLYGRGATEAFF.